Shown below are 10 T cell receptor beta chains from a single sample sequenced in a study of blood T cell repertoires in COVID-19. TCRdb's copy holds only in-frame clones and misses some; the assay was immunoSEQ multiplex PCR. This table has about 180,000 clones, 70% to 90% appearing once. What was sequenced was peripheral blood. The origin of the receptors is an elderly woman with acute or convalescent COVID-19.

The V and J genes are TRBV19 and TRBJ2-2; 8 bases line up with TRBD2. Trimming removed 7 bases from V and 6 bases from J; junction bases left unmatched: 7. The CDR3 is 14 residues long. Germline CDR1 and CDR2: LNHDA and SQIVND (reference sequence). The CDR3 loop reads CASKSGGPPGELFF. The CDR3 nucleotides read TGTGCCAGTAAGTCGGGAGGGCCACCCGGGGAGCTGTTTTTT. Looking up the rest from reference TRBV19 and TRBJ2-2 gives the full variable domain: DGGITQSPKYLFRKEGQNVTLSCEQNLNHDAMYWYRQDPGQGLRLIYYSQIVNDFQKGDIAEGYSVSREKKESFPLTVTSAQKNPTAFYLCASKSGGPPGELFFGEGSRLTVL.

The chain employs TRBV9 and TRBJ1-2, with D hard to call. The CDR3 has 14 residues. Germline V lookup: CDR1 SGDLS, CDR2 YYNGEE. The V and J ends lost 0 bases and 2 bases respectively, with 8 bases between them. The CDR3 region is CASSVDQSNYGYTF. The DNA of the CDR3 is TGTGCCAGCAGCGTAGATCAGTCGAACTATGGCTACACCTTC.

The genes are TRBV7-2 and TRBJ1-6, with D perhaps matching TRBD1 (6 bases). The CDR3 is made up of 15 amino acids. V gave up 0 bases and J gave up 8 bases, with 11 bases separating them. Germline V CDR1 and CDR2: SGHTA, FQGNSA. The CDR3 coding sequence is TGTGCCAGCAGCTTAGCGCAGGGGCCTTATTCACCCCTCCACTTT. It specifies CASSLAQGPYSPLHF.

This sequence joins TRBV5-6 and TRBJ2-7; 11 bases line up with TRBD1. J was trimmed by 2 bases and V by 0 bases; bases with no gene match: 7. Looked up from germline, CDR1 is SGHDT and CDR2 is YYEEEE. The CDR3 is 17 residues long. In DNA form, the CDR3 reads TGTGCCAGCAGCTTGGGGACAGGGGGCCCTGGGACCTACGAGCAGTACTTC. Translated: CASSLGTGGPGTYEQYF.

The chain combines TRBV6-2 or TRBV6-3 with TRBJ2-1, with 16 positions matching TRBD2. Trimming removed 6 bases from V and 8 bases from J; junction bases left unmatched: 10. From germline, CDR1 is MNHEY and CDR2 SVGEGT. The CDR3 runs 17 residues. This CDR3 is CASSPGTSGGARYEQFF. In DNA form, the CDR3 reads TGTGCCAGCAGCCCCGGGACTAGCGGGGGGGCCAGGTATGAGCAGTTCTTC.

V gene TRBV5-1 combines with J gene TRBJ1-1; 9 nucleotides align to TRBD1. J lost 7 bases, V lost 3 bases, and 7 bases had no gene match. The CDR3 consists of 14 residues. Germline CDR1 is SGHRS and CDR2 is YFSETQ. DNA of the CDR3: TGCGCCAGCAGCTATCGGGACAGGGCGGATGAAGCTTTCTTT. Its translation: CASSYRDRADEAFF.

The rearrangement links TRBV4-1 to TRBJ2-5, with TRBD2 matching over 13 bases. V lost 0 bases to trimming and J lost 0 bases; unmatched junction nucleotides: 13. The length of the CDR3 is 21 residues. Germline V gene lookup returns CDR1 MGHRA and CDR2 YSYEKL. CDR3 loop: CASSQDFRALAGGRYQETQYF. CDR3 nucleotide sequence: TGCGCCAGCAGCCAAGATTTCCGGGCACTAGCGGGAGGGAGGTACCAAGAGACCCAGTACTTC.

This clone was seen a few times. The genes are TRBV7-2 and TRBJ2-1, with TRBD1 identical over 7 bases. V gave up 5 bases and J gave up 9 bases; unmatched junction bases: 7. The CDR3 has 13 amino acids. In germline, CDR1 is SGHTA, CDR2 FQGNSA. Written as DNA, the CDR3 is TGTGCCAGCAGCACCGGACAGGCTGGTGAGCAGTTCTTC. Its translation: CASSTGQAGEQFF. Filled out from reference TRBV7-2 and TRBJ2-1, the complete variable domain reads GAGVSQSPSNKVTEKGKDVELRCDPISGHTALYWYRQSLGQGLEFLIYFQGNSAPDKSGLPSDRFSAERTGGSVSTLTIQRTQQEDSAVYLCASSTGQAGEQFFGPGTRLTVL.

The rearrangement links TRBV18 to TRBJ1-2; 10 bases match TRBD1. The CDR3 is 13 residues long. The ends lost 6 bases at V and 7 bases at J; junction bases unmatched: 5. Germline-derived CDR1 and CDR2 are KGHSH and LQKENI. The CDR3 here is CASSLDRGVGYTF. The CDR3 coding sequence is TGTGCCAGCTCTCTGGACAGGGGGGTTGGCTACACCTTC.

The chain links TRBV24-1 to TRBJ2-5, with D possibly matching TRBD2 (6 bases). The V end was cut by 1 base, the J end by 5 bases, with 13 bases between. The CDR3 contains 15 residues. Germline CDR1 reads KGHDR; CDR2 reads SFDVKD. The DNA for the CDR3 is TGTGCCACCAGTGATTTCTTCGGAGGGTCGGAGACCCAGTACTTC. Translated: CATSDFFGGSETQYF.